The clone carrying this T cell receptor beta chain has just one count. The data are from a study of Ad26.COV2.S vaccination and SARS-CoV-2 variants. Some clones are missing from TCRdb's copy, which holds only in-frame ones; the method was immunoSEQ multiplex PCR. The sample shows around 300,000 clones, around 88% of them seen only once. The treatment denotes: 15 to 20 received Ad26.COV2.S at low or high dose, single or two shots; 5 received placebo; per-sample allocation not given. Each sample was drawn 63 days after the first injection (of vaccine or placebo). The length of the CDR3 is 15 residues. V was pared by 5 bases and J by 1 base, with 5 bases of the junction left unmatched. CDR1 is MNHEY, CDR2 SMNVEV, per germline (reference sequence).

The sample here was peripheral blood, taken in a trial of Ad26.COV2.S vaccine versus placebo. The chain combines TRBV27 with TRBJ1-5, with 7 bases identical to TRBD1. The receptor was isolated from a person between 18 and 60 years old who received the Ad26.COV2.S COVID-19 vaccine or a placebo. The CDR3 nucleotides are TGTGCCAGCAGTCCTTCACAGGGGAGCAATCAGCCCCAGCATTTT. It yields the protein CASSPSQGSNQPQHF.